Below are 28 T cell receptor beta chains sequenced from a single sample in a study of blood T cells in healthy people across ages. A sample-barcoded 5' primer and a J-beta primer mix were used in a second PCR of roughly 6 to 11 cycles. TCRdb independently ran MiXCR on the 5' RACE reads; one entry per CDR3 protein. The table lists 1.4 million or so distinct CDR3 sequences, approximately 39% of them singletons. Material: blood. These TCRs come from a woman in her late teens or twenties in good health.

The rearrangement joins TRBV20-1 to TRBJ2-3; D uncertain. The length of the CDR3 is 13 residues. The ends were cut back, 5 bases at V and 4 bases at J, with 13 bases in the middle. Germline values: CDR1 DFQATT, CDR2 SNEGSKA (reference sequence). The CDR3 bases are TGCAGTGCTCCTTCGACAAGTGCAGATACGCAGTATTTT. The encoded protein is CSAPSTSADTQYF.

The rearrangement uses TRBV6-2 or TRBV6-3 and TRBJ1-4; 7 nucleotides agree with TRBD1. The CDR3 sequence is 16 residues long. The germline CDR1 and CDR2 sequences are MNHEY and SVGEGT. The V gene end was trimmed by 0 bases and the J gene end by 3 bases; junction bases not matched to a gene: 4. Written as DNA, the CDR3 is TGTGCCAGCAGTTACTCGAGGGGGCTGTCTAATGAAAAACTGTTTTTT. The encoded protein is CASSYSRGLSNEKLFF.

This chain joins TRBV7-2 and TRBJ2-3; the D gene could be TRBD1 or TRBD2 (5 bases each). V lost 0 bases and J 5 bases, leaving 18 bases between the germline ends. This CDR3 comprises 17 residues. Germline V gene sequence: CDR1 SGHTA, CDR2 FQGNSA. CDR3 residues: CASSLAPTGTPGDTQYF. CDR3 nucleotides: TGTGCCAGCAGCTTAGCCCCCACCGGGACCCCGGGAGATACGCAGTATTTT.

The chain has TRBV7-9 and TRBJ1-2, with D tentatively TRBD1 (5 bases). Germline V gives CDR1 SEHNR, CDR2 FQNEAQ (reference sequence). The CDR3 is made up of 15 amino acids. V lost 5 bases, J lost 4 bases, and 17 bases lay in between. The CDR3 spells CASSQFQGSRYGYTF. In nucleotides, the CDR3 is TGTGCCAGCAGCCAATTTCAGGGTTCCCGCTATGGCTACACCTTC.

This clonotype was observed a handful of times. The V gene is TRBV10-1, the J gene TRBJ2-3, with 11 bases that match TRBD2. The germline V gene has CDR1 WNHNN and CDR2 SYGVQD (reference sequence). The CDR3 sequence is 18 residues long. V lost 0 bases and J lost 2; bases outside the gene matches: 7. CDR3 region: CASSESITSGGFTDTQYF. CDR3 coding DNA: TGCGCCAGCAGTGAGTCGATAACTAGCGGGGGCTTCACAGATACGCAGTATTTT.

Concerning this clonotype: A much larger clone lies one base from this, so it may be a read error. V usage is TRBV7-2 and J usage is TRBJ2-1; no clear D gene. Per germline, CDR1 SGHTA and CDR2 FQGNSA. The CDR3 has 15 amino acids. V lost 5 bases and J 5 bases, leaving 16 bases between the germline ends. CDR3 bases: TGTGCCAGCAGCCCTAGTAGGGAAAGGCACAATGAGCAGTTCTTC. Translation gives CASSPSRERHNEQFF.

The sample holds one count of this clonotype. The V call is TRBV6-1, the J call TRBJ2-1; possibly TRBD2 for D (6 bases). V gave up 8 bases and J gave up 6 bases, with 20 bases separating them. The CDR3 loop spans 15 amino acids. Germline loops: CDR1 MNHNS, CDR2 SASEGT. For the CDR3, the DNA is TGTGCCAGCGGACCAGAGCGGGCCGCTTGCAATGAGCAGTTCTTC. Residues: CASGPERAACNEQFF.

The rearrangement joins TRBV27 to TRBJ2-7; a weak D match, TRBD2 (6 bases). The CDR3 has 14 amino acids. Germline V gene data show CDR1 as MNHEY and CDR2 as SMNVEV (reference sequence). The V and J ends lost 5 bases and 0 bases respectively, with 11 bases between them. The CDR3 is CASSMDGGSYEQYF. CDR3 DNA sequence: TGTGCCAGCAGTATGGACGGGGGCTCCTACGAGCAGTACTTC.

The rearrangement links TRBV24-1 to TRBJ1-5; no firm D call. Trimming shortened V by 3 bases and J by 4 bases, and 9 bases separated the two germline ends. Germline assignment: CDR1 KGHDR and CDR2 SFDVKD. This CDR3 contains 14 residues. The CDR3 DNA sequence: TGTGCCACCAGTGATGGGCTGGGGAATCAGCCCCAGCATTTT. As protein: CATSDGLGNQPQHF.

CDR3 bases: TGTGCCAGCAGCCTTCAAAGGGGGAACAGCTATGGCTACACCTTC. This sequence encodes CASSLQRGNSYGYTF. The chain links TRBV5-6 to TRBJ1-2, with D perhaps TRBD1 (6 bases). The CDR3 has 15 amino acids. Per germline, CDR1 SGHDT and CDR2 YYEEEE. V lost 4 bases and J 4 bases, leaving 17 bases between the germline ends.

The chain carries TRBV7-2 and TRBJ2-7; no definite D call. Germline-derived CDR1 and CDR2 are SGHTA and FQGNSA. This CDR3 is built from 15 residues. Trimming left V 4 bases short and J 1 base short, with 14 bases between. CDR3 coding DNA: TGTGCCAGCAGCTCCAGCCGGGCGAAATCCTACGAGCAGTACTTC. Protein: CASSSSRAKSYEQYF. The full variable domain, rest sourced from reference TRBV7-2 and TRBJ2-7, is GAGVSQSPSNKVTEKGKDVELRCDPISGHTALYWYRQSLGQGLEFLIYFQGNSAPDKSGLPSDRFSAERTGGSVSTLTIQRTQQEDSAVYLCASSSSRAKSYEQYFGPGTRLTVT.

The genes are TRBV20-1 and TRBJ2-7, with 9 bases aligning to TRBD1. Germline CDR1 DFQATT, CDR2 SNEGSKA (reference sequence). CDR3 length: 15 amino acids. Trimming took 0 bases from V and 2 from J; bases not matched to a gene: 5. The CDR3 DNA is TGCAGTGCTAGAGATGCCGGGACAGGGACCTACGAGCAGTACTTC. This sequence encodes CSARDAGTGTYEQYF.

This clonotype was seen more than once but under ten times. The chain has TRBV4-1 and TRBJ2-4; D not certain. The length of the CDR3 is 17 residues. Germline V gives CDR1 MGHRA, CDR2 YSYEKL. Trimming took 0 bases from V and 3 from J, leaving 15 bases between them. CDR3 loop: CASSQDADPWDKNIQYF. The CDR3 DNA sequence: TGCGCCAGCAGCCAAGATGCAGACCCCTGGGACAAAAACATTCAGTACTTC.

In this sample, this clonotype turned up a few times. The V and J genes are TRBV7-2 and TRBJ2-1, with TRBD1 matching over 12 bases. V dropped 3 bases and J dropped 10; count of bases not matched to a gene: 10. CDR3 length: 16 residues. CDR1 is SGHTA and CDR2 is FQGNSA in the germline V gene. The chain's CDR3 is CASSFQTGTGGVEQFF. The CDR3 DNA sequence: TGTGCCAGCAGCTTTCAGACCGGGACAGGGGGCGTAGAGCAGTTCTTC.

A few counts support this clonotype. This chain joins TRBV12-3 or TRBV12-4 and TRBJ1-5; D gene unclear. V dropped 4 bases and J dropped 7 bases, with 14 bases sitting between them. This CDR3 comprises 14 residues. The CDR3 DNA follows: TGTGCCAGCAGTTCAACCTCGAGAGGGCAGCCCCAGCATTTT. Translated: CASSSTSRGQPQHF.

This clonotype occurred a few times. The gene calls are TRBV7-2 and TRBJ1-2, with D tentatively TRBD1 (5 bases). The CDR3 length is 16 residues. Germline V gene lookup returns CDR1 SGHTA and CDR2 FQGNSA. Trimming left V 1 base short and J 7 bases short, with 19 bases between. CDR3 sequence reads: CASSLVAIATVGGYTF. The CDR3 DNA is TGTGCCAGCAGCTTAGTCGCAATAGCGACAGTGGGTGGCTACACCTTC. The full variable domain, its missing parts supplied by reference TRBV7-2 and TRBJ1-2, is GAGVSQSPSNKVTEKGKDVELRCDPISGHTALYWYRQSLGQGLEFLIYFQGNSAPDKSGLPSDRFSAERTGGSVSTLTIQRTQQEDSAVYLCASSLVAIATVGGYTFGSGTRLTVV.

This chain connects TRBV6-5 to TRBJ1-2, with TRBD1 matching 9 bases. The germline CDR1 and CDR2 sequences are MNHEY and SVGAGI. The V segment lost 6 bases and the J segment 5 bases; nucleotides outside the gene matches: 7. The CDR3 contains 14 residues. The CDR3 is CASSRVGQGYGYTF. CDR3 sequence (DNA): TGTGCCAGCAGCAGAGTGGGACAGGGTTATGGCTACACCTTC.

This chain connects TRBV9 to TRBJ2-1; possibly TRBD2 for D (6 bases). The CDR3 spans 15 residues. Germline assignment: CDR1 SGDLS and CDR2 YYNGEE. The germline V and J ends were trimmed by 3 bases and 3 bases, with 13 bases remaining between them. The CDR3 spells CASSDRDFYYNEQFF. Written as DNA, the CDR3 is TGTGCCAGCAGCGACCGGGACTTCTACTACAATGAGCAGTTCTTC.

The J gene is TRBJ2-1, the V gene TRBV5-1; D remains unclear. Germline assignment: CDR1 SGHRS and CDR2 YFSETQ. The CDR3 spans 11 residues. Trimming took 7 bases from V and 4 from J, leaving 6 bases between them. Written as DNA, the CDR3 is TGCGCCAGCTGGCAGTACAATGAGCAGTTCTTC. Translation gives CASWQYNEQFF.

This clonotype came up a few times. The chain employs TRBV6-5 and TRBJ1-2; D may be TRBD1 (6 bases). Trimming removed 2 bases from V and 6 bases from J, with 10 bases in between. The V gene's germline CDR1 is MNHEY and CDR2 SVGAGI. This CDR3 region has 13 residues. The CDR3 nucleotides read TGTGCCAGCAGTTACGTGGGGGCGGATGGCTACACCTTC. It is translated as CASSYVGADGYTF.

The chain couples TRBV20-1 to TRBJ2-5; the D gene is possibly TRBD2 (5 bases). V was pared by 0 bases and J by 5 bases, with 13 bases between. The CDR3 covers 14 residues. CDR1 is DFQATT, CDR2 SNEGSKA, per germline (reference sequence). CDR3 in amino acids: CSARDGRAWETQYF. CDR3 in DNA: TGCAGTGCTAGAGATGGGCGGGCCTGGGAGACCCAGTACTTC.

This clonotype was detected ten times or more. One end of the junction varies from germline; a read error may be responsible. The rearrangement links TRBV5-1 to TRBJ2-5; D may be TRBD1 (6 bases). Germline CDR1 is SGHRS and CDR2 is YFSETQ. CDR3 size: 13 residues. CDR3 coding DNA: TGTGCCAGCAGTTTACAGGGAGAAGAGACCCAGTACTTC. Residues: CASSLQGEETQYF.

This clonotype was observed a few times. This chain joins TRBV11-2 and TRBJ1-2, with no clear D. The V and J ends lost 4 bases and 2 bases respectively, with 20 bases between them. This CDR3 is 17 amino acids long. Germline loops: CDR1 SGHAT, CDR2 FQNNGV. The CDR3 DNA sequence: TGTGCCAGCAGCTCCCGGGATTCCTACGAGGCGAACTATGGCTACACCTTC. Residues: CASSSRDSYEANYGYTF. Together with reference TRBV11-2 and TRBJ1-2, the CDR3 gives the full variable domain: EAGVAQSPRYKIIEKRQSVAFWCNPISGHATLYWYQQILGQGPKLLIQFQNNGVVDDSQLPKDRFSAERLKGVDSTLKIQPAKLEDSAVYLCASSSRDSYEANYGYTFGSGTRLTVV.

This clonotype was counted between two and nine times. Here the CDR3 reads CASSVQGPGTEAFF. CDR3 in DNA: TGTGCCAGCAGTGTACAGGGTCCGGGGACTGAAGCTTTCTTT. The V call is TRBV27, the J call TRBJ1-1; TRBD1 is a possible D gene (6 bases). CDR3 length: 14 residues. Germline CDR1 MNHEY, CDR2 SMNVEV (reference sequence). V was cut by 5 bases and J by 5 bases, with 15 bases left in between.

This clonotype was seen a few times. The DNA of the CDR3 is TGTGCCACCAGCAGACCTTCCCAAGAGACCCAGTACTTC. Its translation is CATSRPSQETQYF. V usage is TRBV15 and J usage is TRBJ2-5; no clear D gene. The CDR3 extends over 13 amino acids. Germline V gene lookup returns CDR1 LNHNV and CDR2 YYDKDF (reference sequence). The V and J ends lost 2 bases and 1 base respectively, with 5 bases between them. Full variable domain (rest looked up from reference TRBV15 and TRBJ2-5): DAMVIQNPRYQVTQFGKPVTLSCSQTLNHNVMYWYQQKSSQAPKLLFHYYDKDFNNEADTPDNFQSRRPNTSFCFLDIRSPGLGDTAMYLCATSRPSQETQYFGPGTRLLVL.

This clonotype has only a few counts. The V and J genes are TRBV27 and TRBJ1-2, with 9 bases that match TRBD1. The CDR3 totals 16 residues. Losses at the gene ends were 5 bases for V and 3 bases for J; bases not matched to a gene: 10. Germline V gene sequence: CDR1 MNHEY, CDR2 SMNVEV (reference sequence). The CDR3 bases are TGTGCCAGCAGTCTAAGGACAGGGGCGAATGACTATGGCTACACCTTC. It yields the protein CASSLRTGANDYGYTF.

There are a few counts of this clonotype. The gene calls are TRBV4-3 and TRBJ2-7; 7 bases agree with TRBD2. Germline V gene data show CDR1 as LGHNA and CDR2 as YSLEER. The CDR3 loop spans 16 amino acids. V shed 2 bases and J 2 bases; nucleotides not matched to a gene: 9. The CDR3 DNA follows: TGCGCCAGCAGCCAACTTTATAGCGGGTCTACCTACGAGCAGTACTTC. It specifies CASSQLYSGSTYEQYF.

The genes are TRBV29-1 and TRBJ1-1; D perhaps matches TRBD1 (6 bases). In germline, CDR1 is SQVTM, CDR2 ANQGSEA. This CDR3 has 12 amino acids. Trimming took 6 bases from V and 1 from J, leaving 9 bases between them. For the CDR3, the DNA is TGCAGCGTCTCGACAGGGAACACTGAAGCTTTCTTT. Translation: CSVSTGNTEAFF.